A single count supports the clone carrying this T cell receptor (beta chain). The data derive from a study of blood T cell repertoires in COVID-19. Turning to the study itself: Resolution of symptoms, clearance, or two negative PCRs was present in recovered Cohort 3 donors. Samples of COVID-19 (acute and convalescent) were obtained from the United States, Italy and Spain.

Original processing methods: Amplification of reference gene primers provided the estimated nucleated cell counts. Repertoires were generated with immunoSEQ multiplex PCR, while TCRdb's copy carries only in-frame clones and drops some. The DNA gave D and trimming, while V, J and clone size come from that table. The data contain roughly 340,000 clones, 70% to 90% of them singletons. The CDR3 spans 14 residues. Germline CDR1 SGHRS, CDR2 YFSETQ. V lost 2 bases and J lost 8, with 13 bases in between. The chain combines TRBV5-1 with TRBJ2-2; D perhaps matches TRBD1 (6 bases). The receptor comes from a man aged 35-49 years in a cohort exposed to, infected with or recovered from COVID-19 (not recorded which). Material: PBMCs or T cells enriched from blood (not recorded which). The chain's CDR3 is CASSFGTTGGELFF. The CDR3 region has the DNA TGCGCCAGCAGCTTCGGGACGACAGGAGGGGAGCTGTTTTTT.